The 19 T cell receptor beta chains below all came from one sample that was sequenced in a study of blood T cells in healthy people across ages. A sample-barcoded 5' primer and a J-beta primer mix were used in a second PCR of roughly 7 to 11 cycles. TCRdb used MiXCR to reprocess the 5' RACE reads, holding one entry per CDR3 protein. The sample contains some 1.8 million distinct CDR3 sequences, about two fifths of which appear only once. The sample consisted of blood. The source of these receptors is a human donor in good health.

The chain carries TRBV2 and TRBJ1-1; perhaps TRBD1 as D (6 bases). The CDR3 covers 13 residues. Per germline, CDR1 SNHLY and CDR2 FYNNEI. V lost 5 bases and J lost 7, with 14 bases in between. CDR3 DNA sequence: TGTGCCAGCAGTCAACTCACAGGGCATGAAGCTTTCTTT. It translates to CASSQLTGHEAFF.

This clonotype was counted a few times. V and J are TRBV7-9 and TRBJ2-7; 10 bases map to TRBD1. The tail of the sequence fits TRBJ2-5 better, so the J call may be wrong. The CDR3 is 18 amino acids. Germline values: CDR1 SEHNR, CDR2 FQNEAQ (reference sequence). CDR3 sequence (DNA): TGTGCCAGCAGCTTACCCATCTCCGGGACAGGGGACTCTAAGACCCAGTACTTC. Its translation is CASSLPISGTGDSKTQYF.

This clonotype was seen more than once but under ten times. The chain couples TRBV11-2 to TRBJ1-2, with TRBD1 identical over 8 bases. Unmatched junction bases numbered 12, after V lost 5 bases and J lost 1 base. The CDR3 contains 17 residues. Germline assignment: CDR1 SGHAT and CDR2 FQNNGV. This chain's CDR3 is CASSPGGPIANNYGYTF. DNA for the CDR3: TGTGCCAGCAGCCCAGGGGGCCCCATCGCTAATAACTATGGCTACACCTTC.

The chain employs TRBV15 and TRBJ1-1; 7 bases line up with TRBD1. The CDR3 consists of 17 residues. Germline values: CDR1 LNHNV, CDR2 YYDKDF (reference sequence). Trimming cost V 1 base and J 1 base; bases outside gene matches: 9. CDR3 protein: CATSRGRGQDRNTEAFF. The CDR3 nucleotides are TGTGCCACCAGCAGAGGCCGAGGACAGGACCGGAACACTGAAGCTTTCTTT. Based on the CDR3 plus reference TRBV15 and TRBJ1-1, the full variable domain is DAMVIQNPRYQVTQFGKPVTLSCSQTLNHNVMYWYQQKSSQAPKLLFHYYDKDFNNEADTPDNFQSRRPNTSFCFLDIRSPGLGDTAMYLCATSRGRGQDRNTEAFFGQGTRLTVV.

V is TRBV7-2 and J is TRBJ2-1, with 12 nucleotides matching TRBD2. In germline, CDR1 is SGHTA, CDR2 FQGNSA. V lost 5 bases and J lost 7; bases outside the gene matches: 9. The CDR3 is 16 amino acids. CDR3 sequence: CASSVQPSGGVNEQFF. The DNA of the CDR3 is TGTGCCAGCAGCGTACAACCTAGCGGGGGGGTAAATGAGCAGTTCTTC.

The CDR3 region is CASILRITTDTQYF. CDR3 coding DNA: TGTGCCAGCATCCTGAGGATAACCACAGATACGCAGTATTTT. The chain uses TRBV28 and TRBJ2-3; D is unclear. The CDR3 has 14 residues. The V and J ends lost 7 bases and 2 bases respectively, with 13 bases between them. Germline V gene lookup returns CDR1 MDHEN and CDR2 SYDVKM.

This clonotype has more than one count but fewer than ten. V gene TRBV24-1 combines with J gene TRBJ2-1; 7 bases line up with TRBD1. Trimming cost V 3 bases and J 5 bases; bases outside gene matches: 6. This CDR3 comprises 15 residues. Germline V lookup: CDR1 KGHDR, CDR2 SFDVKD. CDR3 in amino acids: CATSDADRTNNEQFF. CDR3 bases: TGTGCCACCAGTGATGCGGACAGGACAAACAATGAGCAGTTCTTC.

This clonotype was seen ten or more times. The chain joins TRBV15 to TRBJ2-7; no firm D call. The CDR3 contains 13 residues. V lost 2 bases and J lost 4, with 9 bases in between. The germline gives CDR1 LNHNV, CDR2 YYDKDF (reference sequence). The CDR3 nucleotides are TGTGCCACCAGCAGATCCAAGGGATACGAGCAGTACTTC. Translated, it gives CATSRSKGYEQYF.

This CDR3 is CASSVGTANSPLHF. CDR3 DNA sequence: TGTGCCAGCAGCGTAGGGACCGCTAATTCACCCCTCCACTTT. This chain uses TRBV9 with TRBJ1-6; no clear D. The germline V gene encodes CDR1 SGDLS and CDR2 YYNGEE. The CDR3 runs 14 residues. V lost 0 bases to trimming and J lost 6 bases, with 7 bases between them.

This clonotype has a single count. At one boundary the junction diverges from the germline segment, which might be a read error. This rearrangement joins TRBV28 to TRBJ2-3; no clear D gene. CDR3 length equals 16 residues. Germline V lookup: CDR1 MDHEN, CDR2 SYDVKM. The CDR3 loop reads CTSSSIQLPSTDTQYF. Written as DNA, the CDR3 is TGTACCAGCAGTTCTATCCAGCTGCCCAGCACAGATACGCAGTATTTT.

The CDR3 spells CASSVADGNQPQHF. The CDR3 coding sequence is TGTGCCAGCAGCGTAGCAGACGGGAATCAGCCCCAGCATTTT. V and J are TRBV9 and TRBJ1-5; no firm D call. The CDR3 loop spans 14 amino acids. Trimming took 0 bases from V and 4 from J, leaving 8 bases between them. The germline CDR1 and CDR2 sequences are SGDLS and YYNGEE. Full variable domain (outside the CDR3, taken from reference TRBV9 and TRBJ1-5): DSGVTQTPKHLITATGQRVTLRCSPRSGDLSVYWYQQSLDQGLQFLIQYYNGEERAKGNILERFSAQQFPDLHSELNLSSLELGDSALYFCASSVADGNQPQHFGDGTRLSIL.

The CDR3 DNA reads TGTGCCAGCAGCTCGTCTAGTGGGTACGAGCAGTACTTC. Protein product: CASSSSSGYEQYF. The rearrangement joins TRBV7-2 to TRBJ2-7; D gene ambiguous. Germline V gene sequence: CDR1 SGHTA, CDR2 FQGNSA. V gave up 4 bases and J gave up 4 bases, with 11 bases separating them. This CDR3 spans 13 amino acids.

The table lists this clonotype with a few counts. CDR3 residues: CATSRGTTYEQYF. Here the CDR3 DNA reads TGTGCCACCAGCAGAGGGACTACCTACGAGCAGTACTTC. The chain uses TRBV15 and TRBJ2-7, with D maybe TRBD2 (6 bases). In germline, CDR1 is LNHNV, CDR2 YYDKDF (reference sequence). Trimming took 1 base from V and 2 from J, leaving 6 bases between them. The CDR3 contains 13 residues.

This clonotype was found a few times. The chain combines TRBV3-1 with TRBJ2-5, with D possibly matching TRBD2 (5 bases). This CDR3 is 14 amino acids long. The V gene lost 3 bases and the J gene lost 3 bases, with 11 bases spanning the gap. Germline-derived CDR1 and CDR2 are LGHDT and YNNKEL (reference sequence). The CDR3 bases are TGTGCCAGCAGCCAGAAATGGGGAGAAGAGACCCAGTACTTC. Translating it yields CASSQKWGEETQYF.

In its sample, this clonotype was seen a few times. The V call is TRBV9, the J call TRBJ2-7; 7 bases are shared with TRBD1. Germline loops: CDR1 SGDLS, CDR2 YYNGEE. Trimming at V came to 0 bases and at J to 0 bases, leaving 3 bases not matched to a gene. This CDR3 spans 15 amino acids. CDR3 region: CASSVATGASYEQYF. CDR3 DNA: TGTGCCAGCAGCGTAGCAACAGGGGCCTCCTACGAGCAGTACTTC. Variable domain in full (rest from reference TRBV9 and TRBJ2-7): DSGVTQTPKHLITATGQRVTLRCSPRSGDLSVYWYQQSLDQGLQFLIQYYNGEERAKGNILERFSAQQFPDLHSELNLSSLELGDSALYFCASSVATGASYEQYFGPGTRLTVT.

The rearrangement joins TRBV15 to TRBJ2-1, with TRBD2 identical over 9 bases. Germline trimming cut 4 bases from V and 8 bases from J; bases unmatched to any gene: 15. Germline CDR1 is LNHNV and CDR2 is YYDKDF (reference sequence). The CDR3 consists of 17 residues. The CDR3 here is CATSKSLAGRHGDEQFF. The CDR3 DNA reads as TGTGCCACCAGCAAGAGTCTAGCGGGGAGGCATGGGGATGAGCAGTTCTTC.

To note about this clonotype: A much larger clone differs by one base, so this may be a read error. This sequence joins TRBV6-1 and TRBJ2-3; 11 bases map to TRBD2. The CDR3 runs 15 residues. The germline CDR1 and CDR2 sequences are MNHNS and SASEGT. Trimming removed 10 bases from V and 2 bases from J; junction bases left unmatched: 8. The CDR3 DNA reads TGTGCCAACAGAATGGGACTAGCGGACACAGATACGCAGTATTTT. Amino acids: CANRMGLADTDTQYF.

The V and J genes are TRBV25-1 and TRBJ2-1, with D tentatively TRBD2 (6 bases). Per germline, CDR1 MGHDK and CDR2 SYGVNS. The CDR3 has 15 amino acids. V lost 3 bases and J 4 bases, leaving 13 bases between the germline ends. CDR3 in amino acids: CASSDSGILYNEQFF. The CDR3 DNA reads as TGTGCCAGCAGTGATAGCGGCATATTGTACAATGAGCAGTTCTTC. The full variable domain, its missing parts supplied by reference TRBV25-1 and TRBJ2-1, is EADIYQTPRYLVIGTGKKITLECSQTMGHDKMYWYQQDPGMELHLIHYSYGVNSTEKGDLSSESTVSRIRTEHFPLTLESARPSHTSQYLCASSDSGILYNEQFFGPGTRLTVL.

In regard to this clonotype: At one end the junction does not follow the germline gene, possibly because of a read error. This chain uses TRBV4-1 with TRBJ2-7; no clear D. CDR3 size: 14 residues. Germline CDR1 is MGHRA and CDR2 is YSYEKL. The CDR3 coding sequence is TGCGCCAGCAGCCAAGATCACAAGGGCTTGGAGCGGTACTTC. Translated: CASSQDHKGLERYF.